Detailed here is one TCR beta chain. Its antigen is undetermined. Purification of the CD8+ and CD4+ T cells relied on negative isolation, and TEMRA cells underwent FACS enrichment. V was clipped by 5 bases and J by 5 bases, with 12 bases between them. The CDR3 loop spans 13 amino acids. CDR1 is MGHDK, CDR2 SYGVNS, per germline. Random hexamers were used to reverse transcribe roughly 0.5 to 1 ug of RNA. TCRdb recomputed calls from the immunoSEQ multiplex PCR reads with MiXCR, one row per CDR3 protein. The sample includes about 210,000 distinct CDR3 sequences, 95% of them seen just once. The data stem from a study of CD8 T cells in Susac syndrome. Whole-study results and caveats: Only a relatively small number of individuals were included in the TCR sequencing and HLA analysis.

The sequence came from a human donor with multiple sclerosis. The rearrangement links TRBV25-1 to TRBJ1-2; D not resolved. The sample taken for sequencing was CD4+ T cells from PBMCs. The CDR3 DNA reads as TGTGCCAGCAGTCTCGCTGACACGTATGGCTACACCTTC. Translating gives CASSLADTYGYTF.